This T cell receptor (beta chain) was documented in a study of cytomegalovirus exposure and HLA in healthy donors. PCR used 60 Vbeta primers and 13 Jbeta primers. Sequencing was performed with immunoSEQ multiplex PCR; in TCRdb, only in-frame clones are kept and a portion is missing. The table includes under 130,000 clones, over 70% detected once. This CDR3 is built from 13 residues. Germline lookup yields CDR1 MDHEN and CDR2 SYDVKM. Trimming cost V 6 bases and J 9 bases; bases outside gene matches: 6. Sample: PBMCs. This TCR came from a woman in her forties in good health and CMV-seropositive. The chain recombines TRBV28 with TRBJ2-1; 9 bases map to TRBD2. The CDR3 region is CASRGLATGEQFF. CDR3 nucleotides: TGTGCCAGCAGGGGACTAGCCACGGGTGAGCAGTTCTTC.